The next 18 T cell receptor beta chains were all read from a single sample in a study of shared clonotypes between healthy human individuals. Here immunoSEQ multiplex PCR was the method, and the copy in TCRdb shows in-frame clones only, minus some. The sample has hundreds of thousands of clones; around 67% are singletons. The sample comprised memory CD4+ T cells sorted from blood. This sample's subset: CD45RA-negative fraction. The receptors originated from a woman younger than 45 in good health.

Details on this clone: The same CDR3 is also encoded by other DNA sequences in this sample. The gene calls are TRBV10-2 and TRBJ2-2; 9 bases fit TRBD1. Germline lookup yields CDR1 WSHSY and CDR2 SAAADI. Trimming took 7 bases from V and 4 from J; bases not matched to a gene: 4. This CDR3 contains 14 residues. DNA for the CDR3: TGCGCCAGCACGGGACAGGGTGGCACCGGGGAGCTGTTTTTT. Translation: CASTGQGGTGELFF.

This chain connects TRBV7-2 to TRBJ2-3; D perhaps matches TRBD2 (5 bases). Germline CDR1 SGHTA, CDR2 FQGNSA. The V and J ends lost 1 base and 2 bases respectively, with 16 bases between them. The length of the CDR3 is 17 residues. In DNA, the CDR3 is TGTGCCAGCAGCTTAGTGACTACCCTTAGTGACACAGATACGCAGTATTTT. It codes for CASSLVTTLSDTDTQYF.

The chain carries TRBV5-1 and TRBJ1-5, with D tentatively TRBD1 (6 bases). Germline V gives CDR1 SGHRS, CDR2 YFSETQ. This CDR3 region has 16 residues. Trimming cost V 0 bases and J 7 bases, with 17 bases left between them. CDR3 nucleotide sequence: TGCGCCAGCAGCTTGGTCGGACTGGAGCAGGGGCAGCCCCAGCATTTT. Amino acids: CASSLVGLEQGQPQHF.

This clone showed up just once. The chain couples TRBV19 to TRBJ2-1, with 8 bases lining up with TRBD1. CDR3 length: 14 amino acids. J lost 4 bases, V lost 7 bases, and 6 bases had no gene match. CDR1 and CDR2 from the germline V gene are LNHDA and SQIVND (reference sequence). The CDR3 loop reads CASIPRGPYNEQFF. CDR3 DNA: TGTGCCAGTATCCCCAGGGGGCCTTACAATGAGCAGTTCTTC. Full variable domain (rest looked up from reference TRBV19 and TRBJ2-1): DGGITQSPKYLFRKEGQNVTLSCEQNLNHDAMYWYRQDPGQGLRLIYYSQIVNDFQKGDIAEGYSVSREKKESFPLTVTSAQKNPTAFYLCASIPRGPYNEQFFGPGTRLTVL.

This chain uses TRBV11-3 with TRBJ2-7; 8 nucleotides line up with TRBD1. CDR1 is SGHNT, CDR2 YENEEA, per germline. The CDR3 extends over 14 amino acids. Unmatched junction bases numbered 3, after V lost 5 bases and J lost 0 bases. The CDR3 reads CASSKTGVSYEQYF. CDR3 DNA sequence: TGTGCCAGCAGCAAGACAGGGGTCTCCTACGAGCAGTACTTC.

The rearrangement links TRBV29-1 to TRBJ1-2; the D gene is possibly TRBD1 (6 bases). Trimming stripped 3 bases from V and 8 bases from J, with 25 bases between. The CDR3 loop spans 16 amino acids. The germline CDR1 and CDR2 sequences are SQVTM and ANQGSEA. The CDR3 is CSVDPGGRGLAGGYTF. CDR3 sequence (DNA): TGCAGCGTTGACCCCGGGGGGAGGGGGTTGGCAGGAGGCTACACCTTC.

The chain is built from TRBV6-5 and TRBJ2-3, with 9 bases identical to TRBD1. The CDR3 extends over 15 amino acids. Per germline, CDR1 MNHEY and CDR2 SVGAGI. The J segment lost 6 bases and the V segment lost 4 bases, leaving 8 bases of the junction unmatched. The CDR3, as DNA: TGTGCCAGCAGTTTAACAGGGGGCTATACGGATACGCAGTATTTT. It encodes CASSLTGGYTDTQYF.

This clone occurred a few times. This chain connects TRBV5-1 to TRBJ2-5; 7 bases fit TRBD2. J lost 5 bases, V lost 0 bases, and 10 bases had no gene match. This CDR3 is 16 amino acids long. Germline lookup yields CDR1 SGHRS and CDR2 YFSETQ. The CDR3 loop reads CASSLEGREGFETQYF. As DNA, the CDR3 is TGCGCCAGCAGCTTGGAAGGAAGGGAGGGTTTCGAGACCCAGTACTTC.

This rearrangement joins TRBV7-2 to TRBJ2-7; weak D call: TRBD2 (5 bases). CDR3 size: 14 residues. V was trimmed by 5 bases and J by 6 bases, leaving 17 bases between them. Germline V gene data show CDR1 as SGHTA and CDR2 as FQGNSA. The CDR3 loop reads CASSVPGGTPEQYF. CDR3 sequence (DNA): TGTGCCAGCAGCGTCCCCGGAGGAACGCCCGAGCAGTACTTC.

This clone has only one observation. The CDR3 protein is CASSQVAGQPQHF. The CDR3 nucleotides read TGCGCCAGCAGCCAAGTGGCGGGTCAGCCCCAGCATTTT. The chain recombines TRBV4-1 with TRBJ1-5, with unresolved D. Trimming shortened V by 1 base and J by 6 bases, and 7 bases separated the two germline ends. The germline gives CDR1 MGHRA, CDR2 YSYEKL. The CDR3 sequence is 13 residues long.

This chain links TRBV10-1 with TRBJ2-7; 8 bases are a match to TRBD1. The CDR3 runs to 14 residues. J lost 5 bases, V lost 2 bases, and 5 bases had no gene match. CDR1 WNHNN and CDR2 SYGVQD come from the germline V gene (reference sequence). CDR3 region: CASSEQGARNEQYF. CDR3 bases: TGCGCCAGCAGTGAGCAGGGGGCAAGAAACGAGCAGTACTTC.

This sequence joins TRBV10-3 and TRBJ2-5; D is unclear. The J call is doubtful: the DNA matches TRBJ2-7 better. The length of the CDR3 is 13 residues. Germline V CDR1 and CDR2: ENHRY, SYGVKD. CDR3 coding DNA: TGTGCCACCCAAGACCCCCTCTCCTACGAGCAGTACTTC. It codes for CATQDPLSYEQYF.

V gene TRBV28 combines with J gene TRBJ1-5; the match to TRBD1 covers 7 bases. Germline V gene lookup returns CDR1 MDHEN and CDR2 SYDVKM. Trimming took 6 bases from V and 7 from J; bases not matched to a gene: 18. CDR3 length: 17 residues. The CDR3 reads CASRSRQGSKSDQPQHF. In nucleotides, the CDR3 is TGTGCCAGCAGGTCCAGACAGGGAAGCAAGTCAGACCAGCCCCAGCATTTT.

CDR3 loop: CASSSPGFLREQYF. CDR3 nucleotide sequence: TGTGCCAGCAGTTCCCCAGGGTTCTTAAGAGAGCAGTACTTC. The J gene is TRBJ2-7, the V gene TRBV28, with a weak D call TRBD1 (5 bases). Germline lookup yields CDR1 MDHEN and CDR2 SYDVKM. CDR3 size: 14 residues. Trimming cost V 4 bases and J 7 bases, with 17 bases left between them.

The chain recombines TRBV5-6 with TRBJ2-6; no firm D call. The CDR3 runs to 15 residues. Trimming removed 2 bases at V and 1 base at J, with 7 bases between. CDR1 is SGHDT, CDR2 YYEEEE, per germline. CDR3 coding DNA: TGTGCCAGCAGCTTCTTGGGTTCTGGGGCCAACGTCCTGACTTTC. Amino acid sequence: CASSFLGSGANVLTF.

The chain combines TRBV5-8 with TRBJ2-6, with no clear D. The V and J ends lost 5 bases and 0 bases respectively, with 3 bases between them. The CDR3 extends over 13 amino acids. Germline V gene data show CDR1 as SGHTS and CDR2 as YDEGEE. The CDR3 protein is CASSFSGANVLTF. CDR3 nucleotide sequence: TGTGCCAGCAGTTTCTCTGGGGCCAACGTCCTGACTTTC.

The rearrangement joins TRBV5-4 to TRBJ2-7; D uncertain. Germline V gene lookup returns CDR1 SGHNT and CDR2 YYREEE (reference sequence). The CDR3 covers 13 residues. The V gene lost 1 base and the J gene lost 3 bases, with 8 bases spanning the gap. The CDR3 DNA reads as TGTGCCAGCAGCTTGCGGCAGGACTACGAGCAGTACTTC. It codes for CASSLRQDYEQYF.

The rearrangement links TRBV7-3 to TRBJ1-1; D remains ambiguous. This CDR3 region has 13 residues. V was pared by 6 bases and J by 9 bases, with 17 bases between. CDR1 and CDR2 (germline): SGHTA, FQGTGA. CDR3 bases: TGTGCCAGCAGACTCCAAGGGCGCAGAAAAGCTTTCTTT. This codes for CASRLQGRRKAFF.